Listed here is a single T cell receptor beta chain. The sample originates from a study of T cells in tuberculosis. Overall study: Sequenced TCRs come from CD1B-GMM tetramer-binding T cells.

After thawing and overnight rest, PBMC were stained with GMM-loaded CD1B tetramer, viability dye and anti-CD3 for sorting. The lipid loaded on the CD1B tetramers was C32 glucose monomycolate from Rhodococcus equi. Tetramer-sorted PBMC had been CD14 monocyte-depleted before freezing. Sequencing of TCR-alpha and TCR-beta chains was unpaired. This table comes from immunoSEQ multiplex PCR, and its TCRdb copy is limited to in-frame clones, with some not included. The profile shows 88,000 or so clones, roughly 93% of them singletons. Study-level findings and limits: T cells binding CD1B-GMM tetramer weakly possibly escaped the sort.

Germline V lookup: CDR1 LNHDA, CDR2 SQIVND (reference sequence). The CDR3 has 14 residues. Trimming shortened V by 3 bases and J by 5 bases, and 13 bases separated the two germline ends. V usage is TRBV19 and J usage is TRBJ2-5; tentatively, D is TRBD1 (8 bases). This receptor was taken from an adult woman with latent tuberculosis. The material sequenced was CD1b-GMM tetramer-negative cells sorted from PBMCs. The CDR3: CASSIRGRGETQYF. CDR3 nucleotides: TGTGCCAGTAGTATCAGGGGGCGGGGGGAGACCCAGTACTTC.